This T cell receptor beta chain was identified in a study of blood T cell repertoires in COVID-19. Looking at the study overall: Samples representing acute and convalescent COVID-19 were sourced from the United States, Italy and Spain.

Original handling: It was from reference gene primer amplification that nucleated cell counts were estimated. Using immunoSEQ multiplex PCR, the repertoire was profiled, and TCRdb retains in-frame clones only, with some absent. For V, J and clone size, that table is used; D and trimming come from the DNA. The sample shows 150,000 to 200,000 clones, about 85% of them seen only once. Unmatched junction bases numbered 2, after V lost 0 bases and J lost 4 bases. Per the germline V gene, CDR1 is LGHNA and CDR2 is YSLEER. The CDR3 spans 14 residues. This clonotype was sampled from a woman aged 80 or over with acute or convalescent COVID-19. The chain couples TRBV4-3 to TRBJ1-2, with 7 bases identical to TRBD1. Source material: peripheral blood. CDR3 sequence: CASSQENRGYGYTF. The DNA for the CDR3 is TGCGCCAGCAGCCAAGAGAACAGGGGCTATGGCTACACCTTC.